This paragraph covers one T cell receptor beta chain sequence. Sequencing was performed with immunoSEQ multiplex PCR; in TCRdb, only in-frame clones are kept and a portion is missing. The sample includes about 110,000 clones, around 83% seen only once; the top ten take 3% to 3.5%. The ends were cut back, 8 bases at V and 3 bases at J, with 14 bases in the middle. The CDR3 consists of 15 residues. Germline V gives CDR1 MDHEN, CDR2 SYDVKM. These data come from a study of T cell responses to AZD1222 COVID-19 vaccine. The TCR sequence derives from an adult in good health. The V and J genes are TRBV28 and TRBJ1-6; D gene uncertain. The source material was peripheral blood, sampled on day 0 of AZD1222 vaccination. CDR3 sequence reads: CASALEGIYNSPLHF. CDR3 DNA sequence: TGTGCCAGCGCCTTAGAAGGAATCTATAATTCACCCCTCCACTTT.